The source of this T cell receptor beta chain is a study of regulatory T cells in long-lasting Graves disease. The study, taken as a whole, reports: Those with persistent Graves' had less TCR diversity than newly diagnosed patients. Persistent disease was associated with favored TRBV28 usage and with favored use of TRBJ1-2 and TRBJ2-5.

Trimming shortened V by 1 base and J by 3 bases, and 10 bases separated the two germline ends. This CDR3 spans 15 amino acids. Germline assignment: CDR1 LNHDA and CDR2 SQIVND (reference sequence). Concerning this clonotype: Antigen unknown.

Arm-PCR of CDR3 regions and iRepertoire HTBI primers were used to build TCR beta libraries. As handled by the study authors: Identification yielded about 66 TRBV and over eleven TRBJ segments across samples. TCRdb processed the multiplex PCR reads anew with MiXCR; each CDR3 protein has one entry. The V and J calls were determined by TCRdb, not by the authors. The table has more than 650,000 distinct CDR3 sequences, about 30% seen once. Time point meaning: persistent/refractory GD, antithyroid drugs over 5 years with positive TRAb. The TCR library used RNA extracted from PBMCs. The patient group derived from an endocrinology department in Xi'an, China.

The specimen comprised peripheral blood mononuclear cells (PBMCs), sampled when the disease was refractory, from a patient treated with antithyroid drugs. The clonotype was recovered from a female donor with Graves disease. The rearrangement links TRBV19 to TRBJ1-5; D may be TRBD1 (6 bases). CDR3 bases: TGTGCCAGTAGTATAGGCAGGGGAAACAATCAGCCCCAGCATTTT. Amino acid sequence: CASSIGRGNNQPQHF. Supplemented by reference TRBV19 and TRBJ1-5, the full variable domain reads DGGITQSPKYLFRKEGQNVTLSCEQNLNHDAMYWYRQDPGQGLRLIYYSQIVNDFQKGDIAEGYSVSREKKESFPLTVTSAQKNPTAFYLCASSIGRGNNQPQHFGDGTRLSIL.